Below, one TCR beta chain is given with its context. The data stem from a study of cytomegalovirus exposure and HLA in healthy donors. In the PCR, 60 Vbeta and 13 Jbeta primers were used. Using immunoSEQ multiplex PCR, the repertoire was profiled, and TCRdb retains in-frame clones only, with some absent. The sample has 110,000 or so clones, over 60% seen once; the top ten hold roughly 8.3%. This CDR3 contains 17 residues. V was clipped by 7 bases and J by 7 bases; unmatched bases: 17. Germline-derived CDR1 and CDR2 are GTSNPN and SVGIG (reference sequence). This rearrangement joins TRBV30 to TRBJ2-6, with 9 nucleotides matching TRBD1. Sequences were obtained from PBMCs. The origin of this receptor is a man aged 18 to 29 in good health and CMV-seropositive. CDR3 loop: CASPVTPRDRDANVLTF. In DNA, the CDR3 is TGTGCCTCTCCTGTTACGCCCCGGGACAGGGATGCCAACGTCCTGACTTTC. The whole variable domain, filled in from reference TRBV30 and TRBJ2-6, reads SQTIHQWPATLVQPVGSPLSLECTVEGTSNPNLYWYRQAAGRGLQLLFYSVGIGQISSEVPQNLSASRPQDRQFILSSKKLLLSDSGFYLCASPVTPRDRDANVLTFGAGSRLTVL.